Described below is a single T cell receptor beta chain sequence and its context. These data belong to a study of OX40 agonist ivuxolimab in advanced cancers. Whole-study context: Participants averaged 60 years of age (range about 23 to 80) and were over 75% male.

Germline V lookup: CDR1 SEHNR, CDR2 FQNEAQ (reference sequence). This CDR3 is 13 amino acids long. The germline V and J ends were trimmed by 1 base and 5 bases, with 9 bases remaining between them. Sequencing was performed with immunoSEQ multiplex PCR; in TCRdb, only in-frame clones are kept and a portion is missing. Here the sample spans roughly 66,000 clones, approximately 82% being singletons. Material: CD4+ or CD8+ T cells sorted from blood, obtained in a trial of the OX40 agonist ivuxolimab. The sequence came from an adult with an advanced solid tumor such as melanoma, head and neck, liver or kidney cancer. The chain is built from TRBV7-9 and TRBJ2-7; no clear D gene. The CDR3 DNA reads TGTGCCAGCAGCTTAGAAGGTCCACACGAGCAGTACTTC. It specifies CASSLEGPHEQYF.